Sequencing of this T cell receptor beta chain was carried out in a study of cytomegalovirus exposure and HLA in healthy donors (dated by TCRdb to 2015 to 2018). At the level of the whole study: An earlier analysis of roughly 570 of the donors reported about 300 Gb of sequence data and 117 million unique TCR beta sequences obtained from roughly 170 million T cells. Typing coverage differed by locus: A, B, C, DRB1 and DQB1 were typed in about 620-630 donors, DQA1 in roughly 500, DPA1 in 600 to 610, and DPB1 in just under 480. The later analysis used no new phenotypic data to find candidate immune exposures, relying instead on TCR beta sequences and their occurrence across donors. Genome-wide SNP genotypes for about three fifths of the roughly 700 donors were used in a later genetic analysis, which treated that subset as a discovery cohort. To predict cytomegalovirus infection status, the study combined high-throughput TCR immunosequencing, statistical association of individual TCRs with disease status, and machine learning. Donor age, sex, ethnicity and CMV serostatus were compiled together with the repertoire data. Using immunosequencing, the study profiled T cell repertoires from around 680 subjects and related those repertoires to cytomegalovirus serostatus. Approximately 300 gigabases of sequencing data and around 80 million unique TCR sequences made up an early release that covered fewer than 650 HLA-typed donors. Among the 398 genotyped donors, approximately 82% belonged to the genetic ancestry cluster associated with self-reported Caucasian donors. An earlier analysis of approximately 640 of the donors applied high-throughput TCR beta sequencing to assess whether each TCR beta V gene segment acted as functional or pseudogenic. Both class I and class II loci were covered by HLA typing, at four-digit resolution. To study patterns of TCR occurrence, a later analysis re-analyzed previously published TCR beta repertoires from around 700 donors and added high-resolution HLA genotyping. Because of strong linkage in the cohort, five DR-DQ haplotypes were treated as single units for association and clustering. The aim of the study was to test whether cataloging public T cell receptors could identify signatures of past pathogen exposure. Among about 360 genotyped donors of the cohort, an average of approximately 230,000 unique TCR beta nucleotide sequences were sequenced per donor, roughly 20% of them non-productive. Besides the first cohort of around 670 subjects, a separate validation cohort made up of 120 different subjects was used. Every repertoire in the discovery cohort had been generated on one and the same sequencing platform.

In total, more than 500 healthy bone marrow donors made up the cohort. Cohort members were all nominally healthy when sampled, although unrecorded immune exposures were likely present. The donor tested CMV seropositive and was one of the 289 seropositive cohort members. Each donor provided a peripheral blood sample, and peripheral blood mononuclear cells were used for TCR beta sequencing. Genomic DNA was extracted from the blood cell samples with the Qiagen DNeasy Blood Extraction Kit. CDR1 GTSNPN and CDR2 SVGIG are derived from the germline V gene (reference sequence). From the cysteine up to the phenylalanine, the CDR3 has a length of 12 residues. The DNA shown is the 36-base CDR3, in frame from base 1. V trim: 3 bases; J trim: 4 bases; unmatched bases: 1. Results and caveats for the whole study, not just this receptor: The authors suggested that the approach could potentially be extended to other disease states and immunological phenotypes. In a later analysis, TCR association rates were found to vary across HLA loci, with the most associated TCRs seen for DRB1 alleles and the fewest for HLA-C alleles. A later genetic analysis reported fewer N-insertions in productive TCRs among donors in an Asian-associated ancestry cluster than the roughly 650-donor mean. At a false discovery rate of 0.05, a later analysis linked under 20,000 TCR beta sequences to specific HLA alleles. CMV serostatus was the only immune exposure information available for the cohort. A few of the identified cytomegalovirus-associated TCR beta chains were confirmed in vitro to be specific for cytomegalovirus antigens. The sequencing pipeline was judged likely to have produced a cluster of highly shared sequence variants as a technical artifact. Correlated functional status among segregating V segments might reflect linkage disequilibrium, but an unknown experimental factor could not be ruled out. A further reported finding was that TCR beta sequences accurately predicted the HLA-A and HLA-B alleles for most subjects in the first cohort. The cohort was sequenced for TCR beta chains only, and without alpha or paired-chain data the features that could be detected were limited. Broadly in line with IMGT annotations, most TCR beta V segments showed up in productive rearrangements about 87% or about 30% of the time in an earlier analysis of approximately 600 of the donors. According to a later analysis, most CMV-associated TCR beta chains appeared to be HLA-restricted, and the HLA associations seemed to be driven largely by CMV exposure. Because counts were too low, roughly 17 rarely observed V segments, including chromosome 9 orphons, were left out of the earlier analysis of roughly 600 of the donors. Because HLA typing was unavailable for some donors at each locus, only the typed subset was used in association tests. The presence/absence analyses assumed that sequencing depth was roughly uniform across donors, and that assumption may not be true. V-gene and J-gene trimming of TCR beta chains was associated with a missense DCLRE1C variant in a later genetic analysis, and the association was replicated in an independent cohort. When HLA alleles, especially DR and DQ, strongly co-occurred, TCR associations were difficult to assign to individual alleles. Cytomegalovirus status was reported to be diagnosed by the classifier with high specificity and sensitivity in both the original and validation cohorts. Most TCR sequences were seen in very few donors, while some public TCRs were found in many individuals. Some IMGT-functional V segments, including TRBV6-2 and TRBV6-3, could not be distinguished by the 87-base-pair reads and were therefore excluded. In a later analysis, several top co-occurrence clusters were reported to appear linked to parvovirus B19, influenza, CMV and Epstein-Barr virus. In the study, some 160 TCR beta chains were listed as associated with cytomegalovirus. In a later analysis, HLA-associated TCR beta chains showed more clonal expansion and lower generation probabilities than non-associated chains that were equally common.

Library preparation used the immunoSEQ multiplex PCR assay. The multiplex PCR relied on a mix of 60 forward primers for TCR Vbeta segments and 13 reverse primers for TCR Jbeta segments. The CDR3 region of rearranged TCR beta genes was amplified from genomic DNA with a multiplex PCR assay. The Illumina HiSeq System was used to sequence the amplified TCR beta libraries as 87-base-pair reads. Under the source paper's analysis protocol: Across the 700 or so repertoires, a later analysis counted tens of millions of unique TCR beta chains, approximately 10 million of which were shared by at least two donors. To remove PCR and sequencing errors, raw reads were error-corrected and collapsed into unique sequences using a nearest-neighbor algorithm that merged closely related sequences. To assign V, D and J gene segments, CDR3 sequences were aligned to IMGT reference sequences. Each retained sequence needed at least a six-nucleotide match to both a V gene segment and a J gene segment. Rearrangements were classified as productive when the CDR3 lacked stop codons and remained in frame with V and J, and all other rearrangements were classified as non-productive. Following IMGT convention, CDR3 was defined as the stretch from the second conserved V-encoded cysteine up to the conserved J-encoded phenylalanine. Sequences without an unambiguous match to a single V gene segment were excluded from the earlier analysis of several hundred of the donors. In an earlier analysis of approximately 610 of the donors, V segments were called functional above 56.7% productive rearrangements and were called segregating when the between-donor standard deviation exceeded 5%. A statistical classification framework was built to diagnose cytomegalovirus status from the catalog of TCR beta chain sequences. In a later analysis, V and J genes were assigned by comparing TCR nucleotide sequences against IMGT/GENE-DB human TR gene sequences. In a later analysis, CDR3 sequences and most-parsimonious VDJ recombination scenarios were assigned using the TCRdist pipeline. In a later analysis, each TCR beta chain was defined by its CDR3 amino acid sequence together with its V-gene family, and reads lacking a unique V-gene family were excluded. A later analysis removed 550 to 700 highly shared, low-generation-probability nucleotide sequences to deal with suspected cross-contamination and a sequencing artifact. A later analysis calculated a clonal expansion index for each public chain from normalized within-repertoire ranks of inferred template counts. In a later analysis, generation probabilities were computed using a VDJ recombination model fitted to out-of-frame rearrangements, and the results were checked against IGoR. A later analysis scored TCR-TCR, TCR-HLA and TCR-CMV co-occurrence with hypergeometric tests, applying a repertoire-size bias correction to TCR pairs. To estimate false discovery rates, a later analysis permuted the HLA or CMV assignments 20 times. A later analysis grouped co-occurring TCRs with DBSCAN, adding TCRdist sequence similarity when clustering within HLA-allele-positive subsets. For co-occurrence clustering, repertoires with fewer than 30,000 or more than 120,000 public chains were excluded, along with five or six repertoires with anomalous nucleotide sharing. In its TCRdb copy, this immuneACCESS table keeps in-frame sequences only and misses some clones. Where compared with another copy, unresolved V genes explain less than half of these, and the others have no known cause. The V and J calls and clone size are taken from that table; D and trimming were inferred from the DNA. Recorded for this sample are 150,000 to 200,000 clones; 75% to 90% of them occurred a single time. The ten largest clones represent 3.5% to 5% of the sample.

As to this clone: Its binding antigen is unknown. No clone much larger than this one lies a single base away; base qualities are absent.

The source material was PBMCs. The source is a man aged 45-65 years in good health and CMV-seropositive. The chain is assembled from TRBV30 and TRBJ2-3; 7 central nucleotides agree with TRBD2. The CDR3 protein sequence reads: CAWRGLADTQYF. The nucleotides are TGTGCCTGGAGAGGACTAGCAGATACGCAGTATTTT.